These 10 T cell receptor beta chains originate from one sample sequenced in a study of blood T cell repertoires in COVID-19 (dated by TCRdb to about 2020). The library came from the immunoSEQ multiplex PCR assay. TCRdb's version of the immuneACCESS table is confined to in-frame rearrangements and falls short of the full clone set. An unresolved V gene accounts for under half of the shortfall where checked; the remainder is of unknown origin. Counted in this sample were 29,000 or so clones; 85% to 90% of them appeared once. Less than 15% of the sample is taken by the ten largest. Source material: peripheral blood. These TCRs come from a human donor in a cohort sampled during active COVID-19. The donor label of this sample is uncertain.

The genes are TRBV12-5 and TRBJ1-2; 10 bases are shared with TRBD1. The CDR3 covers 17 residues. Unmatched junction bases numbered 9, after V lost 1 base and J lost 4 bases. CDR1 and CDR2 (germline): LGHNT, FRNRAP. CDR3 protein: CASGLEVTGGRGYGYTF. The CDR3, as DNA: TGTGCTAGTGGTTTGGAAGTGACAGGGGGCAGAGGCTATGGCTACACCTTC.

About this clone itself: Additional DNA sequences in this sample encode the identical CDR3. The genes are TRBV19 and TRBJ1-5, with TRBD1 matching 8 bases. With 4 bases clipped from V and 3 bases from J, the junction kept 8 bases outside the gene matches. Per the germline V gene, CDR1 is LNHDA and CDR2 is SQIVND (reference sequence). The CDR3 spans 16 residues. The CDR3 DNA reads TGTGCCAGTAGTAAAGGCAGGGGGCTCTCCAATCAGCCCCAGCATTTT. Its translation: CASSKGRGLSNQPQHF.

The V and J genes are TRBV19 and TRBJ2-3, with 8 bases fitting TRBD2. Germline CDR1 reads LNHDA; CDR2 reads SQIVND (reference sequence). V dropped 3 bases and J dropped 7; count of bases not matched to a gene: 9. The CDR3 is 15 residues long. The CDR3 spells CASSIPASGSNTQYF. Here the CDR3 DNA reads TGTGCCAGTAGTATCCCGGCTAGCGGGTCGAATACGCAGTATTTT.

The chain is built from TRBV18 and TRBJ2-1; TRBD2 aligns across 7 bases. The germline CDR1 and CDR2 sequences are KGHSH and LQKENI. This CDR3 comprises 15 residues. Trimming at V came to 6 bases and at J to 3 bases, leaving 8 bases not matched to a gene. In DNA form, the CDR3 reads TGTGCCAGCTCCCTATCTAGCGGAGGCTACAATGAGCAGTTCTTC. It translates to CASSLSSGGYNEQFF.

This clone appeared once. The V call is TRBV14, the J call TRBJ2-5; D is undetermined. This CDR3 spans 13 amino acids. Deletions cut 1 base from V and 5 bases from J, with 8 bases between. Germline CDR1 reads SGHDN; CDR2 reads FVKESK. The CDR3 coding sequence is TGTGCCAGCAGCCAAGCCCCCGGGGAGACCCAGTACTTC. Encoded protein: CASSQAPGETQYF.

This clone was seen a handful of times. Here the CDR3 DNA reads TGTGCCAGCAGTGACCAGGGGGTTGGCTACGAGCAGTACTTC. Translating gives CASSDQGVGYEQYF. The rearrangement uses TRBV2 and TRBJ2-7, with 7 nucleotides matching TRBD1. V was clipped by 3 bases and J by 3 bases; unmatched bases: 5. The CDR3 has 14 residues. Germline V gives CDR1 SNHLY, CDR2 FYNNEI.

Remarks on this clone: The junction departs from the called germline gene at one end, perhaps through a read error. The chain couples TRBV7-7 to TRBJ2-1; D is ambiguous. The CDR3 is 16 amino acids. Germline values: CDR1 SSHAT, CDR2 FNYEAQ (reference sequence). The CDR3 sequence is CASSPDLIRSYNEQFF. Here the CDR3 DNA reads TGTGCTAGCAGTCCAGACTTGATCCGATCCTACAATGAGCAGTTCTTC.

The chain combines TRBV18 with TRBJ2-5, with 7 positions matching TRBD1. V dropped 3 bases and J dropped 4; count of bases not matched to a gene: 5. The germline CDR1 and CDR2 sequences are KGHSH and LQKENI. The CDR3 sequence is 14 residues long. The CDR3 spells CASSPGTDGETQYF. The CDR3, as DNA: TGTGCCAGCTCACCCGGGACAGACGGAGAGACCCAGTACTTC. The whole variable domain, filled in from reference TRBV18 and TRBJ2-5, reads NAGVMQNPRHLVRRRGQEARLRCSPMKGHSHVYWYRQLPEEGLKFMVYLQKENIIDESGMPKERFSAEFPKEGPSILRIQQVVRGDSAAYFCASSPGTDGETQYFGPGTRLLVL.

The V gene is TRBV9, the J gene TRBJ2-2; maybe TRBD2 (5 bases). Germline loops: CDR1 SGDLS, CDR2 YYNGEE. The CDR3 is made up of 12 amino acids. Trimming left V 3 bases short and J 9 bases short, with 9 bases between. CDR3 amino acids: CASSDLARELFF. CDR3 in DNA: TGTGCCAGCAGCGACCTAGCCAGGGAGCTGTTTTTT.

The rearrangement joins TRBV6-5 to TRBJ2-2, with TRBD1 matching over 7 bases. Trimming at V came to 8 bases and at J to 1 base, leaving 7 bases not matched to a gene. This CDR3 region has 15 residues. The germline CDR1 and CDR2 sequences are MNHEY and SVGAGI. The CDR3 spells CASGRDRLNTGELFF. The DNA of the CDR3 is TGTGCCAGCGGTAGGGACAGACTGAACACCGGGGAGCTGTTTTTT.